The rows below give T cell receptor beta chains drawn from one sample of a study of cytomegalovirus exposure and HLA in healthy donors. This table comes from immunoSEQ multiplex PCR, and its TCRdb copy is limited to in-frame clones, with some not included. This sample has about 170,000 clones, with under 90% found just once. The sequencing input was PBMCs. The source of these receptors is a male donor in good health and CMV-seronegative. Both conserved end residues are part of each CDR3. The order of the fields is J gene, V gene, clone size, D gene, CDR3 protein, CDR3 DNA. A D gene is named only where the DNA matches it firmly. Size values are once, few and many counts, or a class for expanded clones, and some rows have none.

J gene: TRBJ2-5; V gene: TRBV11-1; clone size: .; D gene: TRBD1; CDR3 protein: CASSLWGQGASETQYF; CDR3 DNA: TGTGCCAGCAGCTTATGGGGACAGGGGGCTTCGGAGACCCAGTACTTC
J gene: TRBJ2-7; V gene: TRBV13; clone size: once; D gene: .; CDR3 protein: CASSGDSLDEQYF; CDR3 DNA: TGTGCCAGCAGCGGGGACTCCCTAGACGAGCAGTACTTC
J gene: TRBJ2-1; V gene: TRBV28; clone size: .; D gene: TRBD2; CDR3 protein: CASSLVAGGGYNEQFF; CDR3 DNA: TGTGCCAGCAGTTTAGTAGCGGGAGGAGGTTACAATGAGCAGTTCTTC
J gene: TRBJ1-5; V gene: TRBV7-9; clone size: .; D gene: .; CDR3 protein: CASSTGGSHQPQHF; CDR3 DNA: TGTGCCAGCAGCACGGGAGGTTCCCATCAGCCCCAGCATTTT
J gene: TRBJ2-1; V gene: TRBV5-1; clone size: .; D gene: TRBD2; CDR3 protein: CASSPAGGNEQFF; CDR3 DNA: TGCGCCAGCAGCCCCGCGGGGGGCAATGAGCAGTTCTTC
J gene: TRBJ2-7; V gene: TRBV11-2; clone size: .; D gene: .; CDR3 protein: CASSYRVSEQYF; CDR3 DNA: TGTGCCAGCAGCTACAGGGTTTCCGAGCAGTACTTC
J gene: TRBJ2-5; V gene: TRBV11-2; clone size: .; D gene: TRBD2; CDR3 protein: CASSLVGGSGGFQETQYF; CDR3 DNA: TGTGCCAGCAGCTTAGTGGGGGGGAGCGGGGGGTTCCAAGAGACCCAGTACTTC
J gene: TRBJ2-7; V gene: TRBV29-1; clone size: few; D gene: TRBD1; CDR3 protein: CSARQGAREQYF; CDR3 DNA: TGCAGCGCCAGACAGGGGGCGAGAGAGCAGTACTTC
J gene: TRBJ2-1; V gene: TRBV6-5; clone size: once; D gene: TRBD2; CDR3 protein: CASSSASGSLGEQFF; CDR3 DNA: TGTGCCAGCAGCTCGGCTAGCGGGAGTTTGGGAGAGCAGTTCTTC
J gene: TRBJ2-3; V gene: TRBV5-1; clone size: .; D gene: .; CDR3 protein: CASSFWGRAYSTDTQYF; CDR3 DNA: TGCGCCAGCAGCTTTTGGGGGCGCGCGTATAGCACAGATACGCAGTATTTT
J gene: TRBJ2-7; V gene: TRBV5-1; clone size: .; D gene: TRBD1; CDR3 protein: CASRLPGQGIEQYF; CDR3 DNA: TGCGCCAGCAGATTACCGGGACAGGGGATCGAGCAGTACTTC
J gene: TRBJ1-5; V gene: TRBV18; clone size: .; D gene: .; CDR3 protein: CASSPDFRDSNQPQHF; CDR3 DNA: TGTGCCAGCTCCCCCGACTTTCGTGATAGCAATCAGCCCCAGCATTTT
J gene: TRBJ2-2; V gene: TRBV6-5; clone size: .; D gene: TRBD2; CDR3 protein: CASRRLAGVTGELFF; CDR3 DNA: TGTGCCAGCAGAAGACTAGCGGGAGTCACCGGGGAGCTGTTTTTT
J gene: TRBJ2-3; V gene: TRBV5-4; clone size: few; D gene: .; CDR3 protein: CASSPSGGGIVTDTQYF; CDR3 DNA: TGTGCCAGCAGCCCGAGTGGTGGAGGTATAGTCACAGATACGCAGTATTTT
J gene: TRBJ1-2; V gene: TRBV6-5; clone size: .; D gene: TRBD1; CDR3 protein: CASSYRPGTGDGYTF; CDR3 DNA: TGTGCCAGCAGTTACCGTCCCGGGACAGGGGATGGCTACACCTTC
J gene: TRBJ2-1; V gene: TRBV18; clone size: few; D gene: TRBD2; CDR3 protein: CASSPRTSGTYEQFF; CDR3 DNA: TGTGCCAGCTCACCCAGGACTAGCGGGACATATGAGCAGTTCTTC
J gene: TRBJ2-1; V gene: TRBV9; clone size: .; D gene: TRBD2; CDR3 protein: CASSVVSSGRAAEQFF; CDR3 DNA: TGTGCCAGCAGCGTAGTCTCTAGCGGGAGGGCCGCTGAGCAGTTCTTC
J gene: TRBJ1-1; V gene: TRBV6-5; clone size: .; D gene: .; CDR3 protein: CASSYKGGTEAFF; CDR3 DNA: TGTGCCAGCAGTTACAAGGGAGGGACTGAAGCTTTCTTT
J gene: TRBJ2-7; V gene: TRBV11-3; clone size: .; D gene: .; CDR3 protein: CASSRGEESDEQYF; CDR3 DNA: TGTGCCAGCAGCCGCGGTGAAGAGAGTGACGAGCAGTACTTC
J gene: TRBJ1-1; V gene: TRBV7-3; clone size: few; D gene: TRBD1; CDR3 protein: CASSLDRDTEAFF; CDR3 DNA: TGTGCCAGCAGCTTAGACAGGGACACTGAAGCTTTCTTT
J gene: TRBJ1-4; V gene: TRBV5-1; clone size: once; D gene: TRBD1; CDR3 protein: CASSLAGTGFREKLFF; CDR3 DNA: TGCGCCAGCAGCTTGGCCGGGACAGGGTTTAGAGAAAAACTGTTTTTT
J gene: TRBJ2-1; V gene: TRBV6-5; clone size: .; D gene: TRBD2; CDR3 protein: CASSDSGGANEQFF; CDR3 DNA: TGTGCCAGCAGTGACAGCGGGGGGGCCAATGAGCAGTTCTTC
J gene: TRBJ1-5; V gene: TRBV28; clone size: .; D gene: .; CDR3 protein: CASSLLAPAGVLEPQHF; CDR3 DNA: TGTGCCAGCAGTTTATTAGCTCCGGCAGGGGTTTTGGAGCCCCAGCATTTT
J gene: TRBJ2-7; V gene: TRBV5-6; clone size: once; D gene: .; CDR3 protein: CASSSNRDHEQYF; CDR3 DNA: TGTGCCAGCAGCAGCAACAGGGACCACGAGCAGTACTTC
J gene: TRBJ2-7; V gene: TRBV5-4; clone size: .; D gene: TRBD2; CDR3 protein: CASSLREGESQYF; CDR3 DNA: TGTGCCAGCAGCTTGAGGGAGGGCGAATCTCAGTACTTC
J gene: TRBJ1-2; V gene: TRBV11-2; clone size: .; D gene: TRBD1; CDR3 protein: CASSTSTGNYGYTF; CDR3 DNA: TGTGCCAGCAGCACATCGACAGGGAACTATGGCTACACCTTC
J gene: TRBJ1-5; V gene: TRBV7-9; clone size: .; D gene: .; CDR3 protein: CASSVQGRDQPQHF; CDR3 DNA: TGTGCCAGCAGCGTACAGGGACGAGATCAGCCCCAGCATTTT